Described below is a single T cell receptor beta chain sequence and its context. The clone's antigen remains unknown. The input lacks base qualities; no much larger clone sits a single base away. Trimming leaves V shorter by 5 bases and J shorter by 8 bases, with the junction holding 4 bases beyond the gene matches. From cysteine to phenylalanine, the CDR3 is 14 amino acids long. The DNA shown is the 42-base CDR3, in frame from base 1. CDR1 and CDR2 were assigned from the germline V gene (reference sequence) as MNHEY and SMNVEV. This sample was included in a study of graft-versus-host responses after intestinal transplantation (dated by TCRdb to the early 2020s). Regarding the study in general: The transplants that recipients received were multivisceral, liver-intestinal, or isolated intestinal. Every recipient was given anti-thymocyte globulin induction, followed by roughly 3 years of maintenance tacrolimus and steroids. After intestinal transplantation, graft-versus-host and host-versus-graft alloreactive T cell clones were followed in the graft, circulation and bone marrow using bulk TCR-beta CDR3 sequencing. Alloreactive clones were identified by sequencing pre-transplant mixed lymphocyte reaction products and comparing these products with unstimulated pre-transplant donor and recipient T cells. Of the 20 to 25 intestinal transplant recipients enrolled in the cohort, one of whom was a retransplant, a few patients without pretransplant specimens were excluded. Donor T cell macrochimerism was defined as a peak of at least 4% donor T cells among recipient peripheral blood mononuclear cells. Instead of going to the commercial service, samples from a few later patients were sequenced in-house on an Illumina MiSeq and processed with MiXCR. General study outcomes and caveats: Patients with donor T cell macrochimerism had high GvH to HvG T cell clonal ratios in their allografts. Early after transplant, peak levels of circulating GvH clones were found to be associated with declines in HvG clones. GvH clones were detected in recipient bone marrow, and some of these GvH clones were observed earlier in ileal mucosa or blood, consistent with an intestinal mucosal origin. The relatively low number and heterogeneity of intestinal transplant patients limited the conclusions.

The library relied on the immunoSEQ multiplex PCR assay. In most patients, genomic DNA was isolated using the Qiagen DNeasy Blood and Tissue Kit and sent frozen to Adaptive Biotechnologies for TCR sequencing. For most patients, genomic DNA was subjected to high-throughput TCR-beta CDR3 sequencing by Adaptive Biotechnologies. The authors' pipeline ran thus. TCR sequencing data for 18 patients were retrieved from Adaptive's ImmunoSEQ software; three other patients were processed with MiXCR and VDJtools. CD4 versus CD8 sorting errors were corrected by removing sequences found in both subsets at a frequency ratio below 5:1. CDR3 nucleotide sequences shared between donor and recipient were removed because their origin could not be assigned. At least 2-fold expansion over unstimulated cells and a minimum CFSE-low frequency of 0.002% (template counts) or 0.001% (read counts) were required for clones to be classified as alloreactive. Clones detected in sequenced pre-transplant spleen, lymph node, or MLR CFSE-low populations of the donor or recipient were defined as mappable. Cumulative frequency of alloreactive clones was calculated as a percentage of all sequences weighted by copy number. Entries here come from immuneACCESS through TCRdb and include only in-frame sequences with V and J called. Some clones fail to appear in such tables; in the studies checked, an unresolved V gene covers under half of the shortfall, and the cause of the remainder is unknown. V, J and clone size were drawn from that table, and D and trimming were deduced from the DNA. The sample table lists 85,000 to 95,000 clones, under 95% of them with a count of one. The ten most abundant clones make up approximately 2% of the sample.

The time point label, read with the paper, signifies: cells obtained before transplantation from donor or recipient. CD3+CD4+ and CD3+CD8+ populations were FACS-sorted from unstimulated pre-transplant donor and recipient cells taken from spleen or lymph nodes. Recombination linked TRBV27 to TRBJ1-6; the junction holds 9 bases that match TRBD1. Specimen: unstimulated CD8+ T cells sorted from spleen or lymph node cells, collected before intestinal transplant. The receptor was isolated from a human donor who received an intestinal transplant. CDR3 reads: CASSIQGAYSPLHF. The sequenced DNA is TGTGCCAGCAGTATACAGGGGGCTTATTCACCCCTCCACTTT.